The text below deals with one T cell receptor (beta chain). Its antigen remains unknown. This record comes from a study of T cell responses to AZD1222 COVID-19 vaccine. Study-level findings and limits: Only after the peak T cell response were repertoires sampled.

Sequenced by immunoSEQ multiplex PCR; TCRdb stores in-frame clones only, minus some. The table shows about 160,000 clones, with roughly nine tenths occurring only once. Per germline, CDR1 LNHNV and CDR2 YYDKDF (reference sequence). This CDR3 comprises 17 residues. With 2 bases removed from V and 1 base from J, the gap between germline ends came to 15 bases. The source of this sequence is an adult who received the AZD1222 COVID-19 vaccine. The sample in question was peripheral blood, obtained 28 days after the second AZD1222 dose. V and J are TRBV15 and TRBJ2-1; D may be TRBD1 or TRBD2 (5 bases each). As DNA, the CDR3 is TGTGCCACCAGCAGAACTCCGGGACGGACTTCCTACAATGAGCAGTTCTTC. It codes for CATSRTPGRTSYNEQFF.